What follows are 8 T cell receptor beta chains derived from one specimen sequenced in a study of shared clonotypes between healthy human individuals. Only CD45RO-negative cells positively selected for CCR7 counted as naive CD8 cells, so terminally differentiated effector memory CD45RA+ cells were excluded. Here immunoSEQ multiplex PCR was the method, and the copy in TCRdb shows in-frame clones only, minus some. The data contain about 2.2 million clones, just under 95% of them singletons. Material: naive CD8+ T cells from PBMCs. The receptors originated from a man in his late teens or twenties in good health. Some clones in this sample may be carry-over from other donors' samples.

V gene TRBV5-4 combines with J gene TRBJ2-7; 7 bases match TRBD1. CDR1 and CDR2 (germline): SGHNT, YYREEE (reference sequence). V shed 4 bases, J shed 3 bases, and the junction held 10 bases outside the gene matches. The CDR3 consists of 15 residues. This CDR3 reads CASSPRDSRNYEQYF. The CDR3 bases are TGTGCCAGCAGCCCCCGGGACAGCCGAAACTACGAGCAGTACTTC.

This chain's CDR3 is CSVETGDGGYTF. Here the CDR3 DNA reads TGCAGCGTTGAGACAGGGGATGGTGGCTACACCTTC. The J gene is TRBJ1-2, the V gene TRBV29-1; 8 nucleotides line up with TRBD1. The CDR3 covers 12 residues. Germline trimming cut 3 bases from V and 7 bases from J; bases unmatched to any gene: 4. CDR1 is SQVTM, CDR2 ANQGSEA, per germline.

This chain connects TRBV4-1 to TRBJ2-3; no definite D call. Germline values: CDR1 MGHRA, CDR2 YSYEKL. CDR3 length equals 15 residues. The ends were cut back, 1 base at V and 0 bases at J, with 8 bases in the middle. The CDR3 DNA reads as TGCGCCAGCAGCCAAGTGGTCACTAGCACAGATACGCAGTATTTT. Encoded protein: CASSQVVTSTDTQYF.

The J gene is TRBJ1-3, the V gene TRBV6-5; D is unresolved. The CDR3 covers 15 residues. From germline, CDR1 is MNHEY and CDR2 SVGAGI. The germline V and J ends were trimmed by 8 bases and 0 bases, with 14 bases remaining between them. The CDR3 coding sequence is TGTGCCAGCGCCCCCAGCGGCTACTCTGGAAACACCATATATTTT. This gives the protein CASAPSGYSGNTIYF.

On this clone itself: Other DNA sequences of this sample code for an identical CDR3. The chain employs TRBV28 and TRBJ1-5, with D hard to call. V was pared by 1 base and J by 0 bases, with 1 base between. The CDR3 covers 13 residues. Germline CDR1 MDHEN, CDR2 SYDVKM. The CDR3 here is CASSLFSNQPQHF. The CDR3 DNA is TGTGCCAGCAGTTTATTTAGCAATCAGCCCCAGCATTTT.

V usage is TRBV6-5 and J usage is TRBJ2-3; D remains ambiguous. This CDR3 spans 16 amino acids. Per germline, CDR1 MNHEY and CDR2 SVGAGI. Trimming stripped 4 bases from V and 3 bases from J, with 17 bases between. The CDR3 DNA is TGTGCCAGCAGTTCACGGACGGAGATGAGGACAGATACGCAGTATTTT. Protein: CASSSRTEMRTDTQYF.

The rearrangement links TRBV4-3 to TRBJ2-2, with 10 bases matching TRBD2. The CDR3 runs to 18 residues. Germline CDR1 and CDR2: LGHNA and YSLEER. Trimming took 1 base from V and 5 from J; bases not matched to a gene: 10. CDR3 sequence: CASSQAAGGPGRTGELFF. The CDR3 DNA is TGCGCCAGCAGCCAAGCAGCGGGAGGGCCCGGGAGGACCGGGGAGCTGTTTTTT.

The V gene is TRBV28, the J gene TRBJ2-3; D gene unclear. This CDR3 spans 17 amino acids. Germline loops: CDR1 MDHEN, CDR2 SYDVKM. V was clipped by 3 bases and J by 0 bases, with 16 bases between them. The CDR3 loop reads CASSFSPLSTSTDTQYF. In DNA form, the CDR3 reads TGTGCCAGCAGTTTTTCCCCCCTCTCGACGAGCACAGATACGCAGTATTTT. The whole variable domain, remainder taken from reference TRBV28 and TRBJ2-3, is DVKVTQSSRYLVKRTGEKVFLECVQDMDHENMFWYRQDPGLGLRLIYFSYDVKMKEKGDIPEGYSVSREKKERFSLILESASTNQTSMYLCASSFSPLSTSTDTQYFGPGTRLTVL.